These 30 T cell receptor beta chains were all obtained from the same sample, sequenced in a study of T-cell reconstitution after alpha-beta-depleted transplantation in children. It was with unique molecular identifiers that the TCRbeta library was prepared. TCRdb reprocessed the PCR reads via MiXCR and lists one record per CDR3 protein. The data show 400,000 to 500,000 distinct CDR3 sequences, 11% seen once. The material was PBMCs from the stem cell graft donor, obtained from the stem cell graft. The receptors come from a human donor who donated a stem cell graft to a child with acute myeloid leukemia.

There are a few counts of this clonotype. The chain uses TRBV7-3 and TRBJ2-2, with 7 bases aligning to TRBD2. The germline gives CDR1 SGHTA, CDR2 FQGTGA. This CDR3 comprises 15 residues. V shed 6 bases, J shed 1 base, and the junction held 5 bases outside the gene matches. In nucleotides, the CDR3 is TGTGCCAGCAGATTAGCTAGCGGGAACACCGGGGAGCTGTTTTTT. It codes for CASRLASGNTGELFF.

The chain couples TRBV21-1 to TRBJ2-7; TRBD1 is taken as the D call from the table, unchecked against the DNA. TRBV21-1 is a documented pseudogene. The CDR3 runs to 16 residues. CDR3 amino acids: CASSLAWGENSYEQYF. CDR3 nucleotides: TGTGCCAGCAGTCTGGCATGGGGGGAAAACTCCTACGAGCAGTACTTC.

In this sample, this clonotype turned up many times. The chain links TRBV5-1 to TRBJ2-1; D is perhaps TRBD1 (6 bases). V gave up 4 bases and J gave up 4 bases, with 12 bases separating them. Germline lookup yields CDR1 SGHRS and CDR2 YFSETQ. This CDR3 contains 14 residues. DNA for the CDR3: TGCGCCAGCAGCCCCAGGACAGCGTACAATGAGCAGTTCTTC. It yields the protein CASSPRTAYNEQFF.

This clonotype was observed a handful of times. V usage is TRBV20-1 and J usage is TRBJ1-2, with TRBD1 as a possible D gene (5 bases). The V and J ends lost 1 base and 5 bases respectively, with 17 bases between them. This CDR3 is built from 15 residues. Germline V gene sequence: CDR1 DFQATT, CDR2 SNEGSKA (reference sequence). CDR3 bases: TGCAGTGCTAGAGGGTCCTCCATGGGGGGATATGGCTACACCTTC. Protein product: CSARGSSMGGYGYTF.

The chain employs TRBV30 and TRBJ2-1; D is uncertain. V was trimmed by 5 bases and J by 5 bases, leaving 10 bases between them. Looked up from germline, CDR1 is GTSNPN and CDR2 is SVGIG (reference sequence). There are 12 residues in the CDR3. CDR3 sequence: CAWGRDNNEQFF. The DNA of the CDR3 is TGTGCCTGGGGCAGAGACAACAATGAGCAGTTCTTC.

The chain recombines TRBV5-6 with TRBJ1-4; D gene ambiguous. V dropped 2 bases and J dropped 5 bases, with 10 bases sitting between them. The germline gives CDR1 SGHDT, CDR2 YYEEEE. The CDR3 totals 14 residues. The CDR3 DNA sequence: TGTGCCAGCAGCTTTGGTAGCCGGAATGAAAAACTGTTTTTT. Translating it yields CASSFGSRNEKLFF.

The chain combines TRBV2 with TRBJ2-3; TRBD2 aligns across 8 bases. The V gene's germline CDR1 is SNHLY and CDR2 FYNNEI. J lost 5 bases, V lost 3 bases, and 4 bases had no gene match. The CDR3 has 14 residues. The CDR3 coding sequence is TGTGCCAGCAGTGATCTTAGCGGGGTAGATACGCAGTATTTT. Its protein product is CASSDLSGVDTQYF.

Ten or more counts support this clonotype. Possible read error: a much larger clone is one base away. The CDR3 nucleotides read TGCGCCAGCAGTGAGGGAACACTAGCCAAAAACAGTCAGTACTTC. It codes for CASSEGTLAKNSQYF. The chain employs TRBV10-1 and TRBJ2-4, with D perhaps matching TRBD2 (6 bases). This CDR3 comprises 15 residues. From germline, CDR1 is WNHNN and CDR2 SYGVQD (reference sequence).

This clonotype showed up just a few times. This rearrangement joins TRBV5-1 to TRBJ2-1; 9 bases match TRBD1. The germline V gene encodes CDR1 SGHRS and CDR2 YFSETQ. The CDR3 sequence is 15 residues long. The V and J ends lost 4 bases and 2 bases, in that order; junction bases with no gene match: 4. The CDR3 coding sequence is TGCGCCAGCAGCCACCGGGACAGGGCCTACAATGAGCAGTTCTTC. Amino acid sequence: CASSHRDRAYNEQFF.

This clonotype was seen many times. V and J are TRBV20-1 and TRBJ2-1; the D is unclear. The CDR3 spans 11 residues. V lost 6 bases and J 8 bases, leaving 11 bases between the germline ends. From germline, CDR1 is DFQATT and CDR2 SNEGSKA (reference sequence). The CDR3 protein is CSAPGRYEQFF. Written as DNA, the CDR3 is TGCAGTGCCCCCGGAAGGTATGAGCAGTTCTTC.

The chain joins TRBV7-3 to TRBJ2-3; no definite D call. The germline V and J ends were trimmed by 2 bases and 2 bases, with 8 bases remaining between them. Germline values: CDR1 SGHTA, CDR2 FQGTGA. The CDR3 spans 14 residues. CDR3 region: CASSLGPTTDTQYF. For the CDR3, the DNA is TGTGCCAGCAGCTTAGGACCCACCACAGATACGCAGTATTTT.

V is TRBV12-3 or TRBV12-4 and J is TRBJ1-4; D gene ambiguous. The CDR3 contains 16 residues. The germline V and J ends were trimmed by 6 bases and 8 bases, with 22 bases remaining between them. The CDR3: CASSPFEWRSVEKLFF. As DNA, the CDR3 is TGTGCCAGCAGCCCATTTGAGTGGAGGTCCGTGGAAAAACTGTTTTTT.

This clonotype has just a few counts. V and J are TRBV20-1 and TRBJ2-3; perhaps TRBD2 as D (5 bases). The CDR3 sequence is 14 residues long. With 0 bases removed from V and 6 bases from J, the gap between germline ends came to 13 bases. Germline lookup yields CDR1 DFQATT and CDR2 SNEGSKA (reference sequence). CDR3 residues: CSARDWPSGDTQYF. CDR3 bases: TGCAGTGCTAGAGATTGGCCTTCGGGGGATACGCAGTATTTT.

The sample holds many counts of this clonotype. The V gene is TRBV3-1, the J gene TRBJ2-3, with 10 bases matching TRBD2. V gave up 5 bases and J gave up 3 bases; unmatched junction bases: 11. CDR3 length: 17 residues. The germline CDR1 and CDR2 sequences are LGHDT and YNNKEL (reference sequence). CDR3: CASSSYTAGGRTDTQYF. In DNA form, the CDR3 reads TGTGCCAGCAGCTCTTATACAGCGGGGGGGCGGACAGATACGCAGTATTTT.

This clonotype was recorded many times. This sequence joins TRBV9 and TRBJ2-2; no firm D call. V lost 5 bases to trimming and J lost 5 bases, with 7 bases between them. Germline V gene lookup returns CDR1 SGDLS and CDR2 YYNGEE. The CDR3 is made up of 12 amino acids. The CDR3 here is CASSVGTGELFF. CDR3 in DNA: TGTGCCAGCAGTGTGGGTACCGGGGAGCTGTTTTTT.

The rearrangement uses TRBV29-1 and TRBJ1-2; 10 nucleotides align to TRBD1. The V segment lost 7 bases and the J segment 4 bases; nucleotides outside the gene matches: 9. Germline loops: CDR1 SQVTM, CDR2 ANQGSEA. This CDR3 spans 14 amino acids. CDR3 bases: TGCAGCGCCGTTACGACAGGGGGCGGCTATGGCTACACCTTC. This encodes CSAVTTGGGYGYTF.

This chain connects TRBV12-3 or TRBV12-4 to TRBJ2-7; D is unresolved. This CDR3 comprises 14 residues. Trimming shortened V by 3 bases and J by 2 bases, and 11 bases separated the two germline ends. The CDR3 sequence is CASSFVGSTYEQYF. The CDR3 DNA is TGTGCCAGCAGTTTCGTCGGTTCCACCTACGAGCAGTACTTC.

In its sample, this clonotype was seen a few times. V and J are TRBV20-1 and TRBJ2-7; D ambiguous. The CDR3 consists of 13 residues. V lost 0 bases and J 0 bases, leaving 6 bases between the germline ends. From germline, CDR1 is DFQATT and CDR2 SNEGSKA (reference sequence). The CDR3 loop reads CSAREVSSYEQYF. The CDR3 DNA follows: TGCAGTGCTAGAGAGGTCAGCTCCTACGAGCAGTACTTC.

The V and J genes are TRBV18 and TRBJ2-1, with a possible D match to TRBD2 (7 bases). The CDR3 has 14 amino acids. Trimming took 1 base from V and 7 from J, leaving 11 bases between them. Germline CDR1 reads KGHSH; CDR2 reads LQKENI. This chain's CDR3 is CASSPRAGANEQFF. CDR3 nucleotides: TGTGCCAGCTCACCACGGGCGGGGGCGAATGAGCAGTTCTTC.

In this sample, this clonotype turned up a few times. The J gene is TRBJ2-6, the V gene TRBV21-1; the table's D call, TRBD1, was not checked against the DNA. TRBV21-1 is a known pseudogene. CDR3 length: 18 amino acids. CDR3 loop: CASSKEYRGVAGANVLTF. The CDR3 coding sequence is TGTGCCAGCAGCAAAGAGTACAGGGGCGTCGCTGGGGCCAACGTCCTGACTTTC.

There are a few counts of this clonotype. This chain uses TRBV20-1 with TRBJ1-3; 7 bases are a match to TRBD1. This CDR3 comprises 17 residues. With 1 base clipped from V and 0 bases from J, the junction kept 9 bases outside the gene matches. Germline-derived CDR1 and CDR2 are DFQATT and SNEGSKA (reference sequence). The CDR3 DNA sequence: TGCAGTGCTAGAGGGACAGGCCAGAGTATCTCTGGAAACACCATATATTTT. This translates into CSARGTGQSISGNTIYF.

This clonotype was picked up many times. The rearrangement joins TRBV5-4 to TRBJ2-2; D perhaps matches TRBD2 (6 bases). V lost 4 bases to trimming and J lost 2 bases, with 15 bases between them. CDR1 is SGHNT, CDR2 YYREEE, per germline (reference sequence). The CDR3 contains 16 residues. This CDR3 is CASSHQREKNTGELFF. The CDR3 DNA reads TGTGCCAGCAGCCATCAACGGGAGAAAAACACCGGGGAGCTGTTTTTT.

The chain couples TRBV20-1 to TRBJ2-7; D possibly corresponds to TRBD1 (6 bases). This CDR3 region has 13 residues. Germline V gene data show CDR1 as DFQATT and CDR2 as SNEGSKA (reference sequence). With 5 bases removed from V and 1 base from J, the gap between germline ends came to 12 bases. Here the CDR3 reads CSAESGTSYEQYF. Here the CDR3 DNA reads TGCAGTGCTGAGTCCGGGACATCCTACGAGCAGTACTTC.

This chain links TRBV4-3 with TRBJ1-1, with 8 bases lining up with TRBD1. V lost 3 bases and J lost 4; bases outside the gene matches: 4. This CDR3 has 14 residues. The germline V gene has CDR1 LGHNA and CDR2 YSLEER. The CDR3 DNA reads TGCGCCAGCAGCCAGACAGGGGCCGGCACTGAAGCTTTCTTT. Amino acids: CASSQTGAGTEAFF.

This chain connects TRBV7-9 to TRBJ1-1; weak D call: TRBD1 (6 bases). With 8 bases removed from V and 3 bases from J, the gap between germline ends came to 16 bases. The CDR3 has 14 residues. Germline CDR1 reads SEHNR; CDR2 reads FQNEAQ (reference sequence). DNA for the CDR3: TGTGCCAGCGAAGTAGGGGGGCTTCACACTGAAGCTTTCTTT. Encoded protein: CASEVGGLHTEAFF.

J is TRBJ2-1 and V is TRBV6-1, with D uncertain. CDR1 is MNHNS and CDR2 is SASEGT in the germline V gene. V lost 8 bases and J 0 bases, leaving 14 bases between the germline ends. The CDR3 runs 15 residues. The CDR3: CASSPPSNSYNEQFF. As DNA, the CDR3 is TGTGCCAGCTCTCCCCCTAGTAACTCCTACAATGAGCAGTTCTTC.

This clonotype was detected only a few times. The rearrangement uses TRBV6-4 and TRBJ2-1, with 9 bases lining up with TRBD2. The CDR3 is 16 amino acids. The ends lost 4 bases at V and 2 bases at J; junction bases unmatched: 6. The V gene's germline CDR1 is MRHNA and CDR2 SNTAGT. In DNA, the CDR3 is TGTGCCAGCAGTGCCTTCGCGGGGGGGGCCTACAATGAGCAGTTCTTC. This sequence encodes CASSAFAGGAYNEQFF.

This clonotype was detected many times. The V and J genes are TRBV9 and TRBJ2-7; TRBD2 agrees at 10 bases. There are 15 residues in the CDR3. CDR1 is SGDLS, CDR2 YYNGEE, per germline. The V gene end was trimmed by 0 bases and the J gene end by 4 bases; junction bases not matched to a gene: 4. The CDR3 spells CASSVAGGLAYEQYF. The CDR3 nucleotides read TGTGCCAGCAGCGTAGCAGGGGGACTAGCGTACGAGCAGTACTTC.

This clonotype occurred a few times. The rearrangement uses TRBV20-1 and TRBJ2-5; D not resolved. Trimming removed 0 bases at V and 1 base at J, with 15 bases between. CDR1 DFQATT and CDR2 SNEGSKA come from the germline V gene (reference sequence). The CDR3 spans 16 residues. CDR3 region: CSARDGRRVSQETQYF. Here the CDR3 DNA reads TGCAGTGCTAGAGACGGACGGAGAGTTTCCCAAGAGACCCAGTACTTC.

V is TRBV21-1 and J is TRBJ2-3. TRBV21-1 is reported as a pseudogene. CDR3 size: 15 residues. CDR3 in amino acids: CASSKGGVSTDTQYF. The CDR3 DNA reads as TGTGCCAGCAGCAAAGGCGGCGTTAGCACAGATACGCAGTATTTT.